Here is one T cell receptor (beta chain) with its context. The antigen remains undetermined. The PCR made use of 60 Vbeta and 13 Jbeta primers. Assay: immunoSEQ multiplex PCR; the TCRdb copy retains only in-frame clones and omits some. The table lists about 140,000 clones, approximately 82% of them singletons. The data were taken from a study of cytomegalovirus exposure and HLA in healthy donors. Study in general: Findings of an earlier analysis included 117 million unique TCR beta sequences from 190 million or so T cells. Caucasian-associated ancestry cluster membership applied to under 85% of about 370 genotyped donors.

Study-level points and caveats: Later on, an analysis showed TCR association rates differing by HLA locus, with DRB1 the most and HLA-C the fewest. According to the study, 160 or so TCR beta chains were cytomegalovirus-associated.

Germline V gene lookup returns CDR1 MDHEN and CDR2 SYDVKM. The CDR3 length is 15 residues. Losses at the gene ends were 5 bases for V and 4 bases for J; bases not matched to a gene: 5. The specimen sequenced was PBMCs. This receptor was identified in a young man in good health and CMV-seropositive. The gene calls are TRBV28 and TRBJ2-7; 13 bases fit TRBD2. CDR3 nucleotides: TGTGCCAGCAGTACAGGGACTAGCGGGACATACGAGCAGTACTTC. This sequence encodes CASSTGTSGTYEQYF. The whole variable domain, remainder taken from reference TRBV28 and TRBJ2-7, is DVKVTQSSRYLVKRTGEKVFLECVQDMDHENMFWYRQDPGLGLRLIYFSYDVKMKEKGDIPEGYSVSREKKERFSLILESASTNQTSMYLCASSTGTSGTYEQYFGPGTRLTVT.